This is a list of T cell receptor beta chains from one sample in a study of response to subunit inactivated influenza vaccine. MiXCR was run by TCRdb on the RT-PCR reads, yielding one entry per CDR3 protein. This table has 180,000 or so distinct CDR3 sequences, about an eighth appearing once. This same sample was also part of a study on T cells expressing NK-cell markers.

Sequences were derived from CD8+ T cells sorted from PBMCs, sampled about 11 days after vaccination. The receptors stem from a man between 45 and 60 years old who received an inactivated influenza vaccine. CDR3s include the opening cysteine and the closing phenylalanine or tryptophan. Each record gives: J gene, V gene, D gene, CDR3 length, clone size, CDR3 DNA, CDR3 protein. A D gene is named only where the DNA matches it firmly. Rows give clone size only sometimes, using once, few, many, or a class for an expanded clone.

j_gene: TRBJ1-1; v_gene: TRBV27; d_gene: .; len: 14; abundance: few; CDR3nt: TGTGCCAGCAGTTCCAGGCAATGGAACACTGAAGCTTTCTTT; CDR3aa: CASSSRQWNTEAFF
j_gene: TRBJ2-1; v_gene: TRBV27; d_gene: TRBD2; len: 15; abundance: many; CDR3nt: TGTGCCAGCAGTTTTTCAAGCGGGGCTTACAATGAGCAGTTCTTC; CDR3aa: CASSFSSGAYNEQFF
j_gene: TRBJ2-1; v_gene: TRBV7-9; d_gene: TRBD2; len: 16; abundance: .; CDR3nt: TGTGCCAGCAGCTTACCTAGCGGGAGGGCCTACAATGAGCAGTTCTTC; CDR3aa: CASSLPSGRAYNEQFF
j_gene: TRBJ2-3; v_gene: TRBV27; d_gene: .; len: 14; abundance: .; CDR3nt: TGTGCCAGCAGTTTACAGATGGGGACAGATACGCAGTATTTT; CDR3aa: CASSLQMGTDTQYF
j_gene: TRBJ1-1; v_gene: TRBV6-5; d_gene: .; len: 15; abundance: few; CDR3nt: TGTGCCAGCAGTTATCGGAGCAGCACGAACACTGAAGCTTTCTTT; CDR3aa: CASSYRSSTNTEAFF
j_gene: TRBJ2-1; v_gene: TRBV25-1; d_gene: .; len: 14; abundance: few; CDR3nt: TGTGCCAGCAGTGGGTGGGGCAGTATTTCTGAGCAGTTCTTC; CDR3aa: CASSGWGSISEQFF
j_gene: TRBJ2-1; v_gene: TRBV7-9; d_gene: .; len: 14; abundance: .; CDR3nt: TGTGCCAGCAGCCCCGTCAGGGGCAACAATGAGCAGTTCTTC; CDR3aa: CASSPVRGNNEQFF
j_gene: TRBJ2-1; v_gene: TRBV4-2; d_gene: .; len: 19; abundance: .; CDR3nt: TGTGCCAGCAGCCAAGTGGCAGACGGGGGGCCAGTTTTATACAATGAGCAGTTCTTC; CDR3aa: CASSQVADGGPVLYNEQFF
j_gene: TRBJ2-1; v_gene: TRBV9; d_gene: .; len: 14; abundance: .; CDR3nt: TGTGCCAGCAGCGTAGAACTAGTGAACAATGAGCAGTTCTTC; CDR3aa: CASSVELVNNEQFF
j_gene: TRBJ2-5; v_gene: TRBV28; d_gene: TRBD1; len: 17; abundance: few; CDR3nt: TGTGCCAGCAGTTTATGGGGCGGGACAGGGGGCGGAGAGACCCAGTACTTC; CDR3aa: CASSLWGGTGGGETQYF
j_gene: TRBJ2-7; v_gene: TRBV6-1; d_gene: .; len: 14; abundance: few; CDR3nt: TGTGCCAGCAGTCGGGAAAAGGGCTCCTACGAGCAGTACTTC; CDR3aa: CASSREKGSYEQYF
j_gene: TRBJ2-7; v_gene: TRBV4-1; d_gene: TRBD1; len: 16; abundance: few; CDR3nt: TGCGCCAGCAGCCCGATCCTCACAGGGGGCAAGTACGAGCAGTACTTC; CDR3aa: CASSPILTGGKYEQYF
j_gene: TRBJ2-2; v_gene: TRBV30; d_gene: .; len: 14; abundance: few; CDR3nt: TGTGCCTGCGACCAAACAGGGTCGTCCGGGGAGCTGTTTTTT; CDR3aa: CACDQTGSSGELFF
j_gene: TRBJ2-7; v_gene: TRBV5-1; d_gene: .; len: 17; abundance: few; CDR3nt: TGCGCCAGCAGGTTAACGACATTGGGGGGCGCACCCTACGAGCAGTACTTC; CDR3aa: CASRLTTLGGAPYEQYF
j_gene: TRBJ2-1; v_gene: TRBV7-9; d_gene: .; len: 14; abundance: .; CDR3nt: TGTGCCAGCAGCCCTCTCCCTGTTTACAATGAGCAGTTCTTC; CDR3aa: CASSPLPVYNEQFF
j_gene: TRBJ2-7; v_gene: TRBV28; d_gene: .; len: 13; abundance: few; CDR3nt: TGTGCCAGCCTGATTGTCGGATCCTACGAGCAGTACTTC; CDR3aa: CASLIVGSYEQYF
j_gene: TRBJ2-7; v_gene: TRBV2; d_gene: .; len: 15; abundance: .; CDR3nt: TGTGCCAGCAGCCCTTTGGGGCAGGGGGGCTACGAGCAGTACTTC; CDR3aa: CASSPLGQGGYEQYF
j_gene: TRBJ1-2; v_gene: TRBV5-1; d_gene: .; len: 11; abundance: few; CDR3nt: TGCGCCAGCACCGACGGCTATGGCTACACCTTC; CDR3aa: CASTDGYGYTF
j_gene: TRBJ2-7; v_gene: TRBV18; d_gene: TRBD2; len: 17; abundance: few; CDR3nt: TGTGCCAGCTCACCACCGACTAGCGGGAGAGTAACCTACGAGCAGTACTTC; CDR3aa: CASSPPTSGRVTYEQYF
j_gene: TRBJ2-7; v_gene: TRBV6-5; d_gene: .; len: 14; abundance: .; CDR3nt: TGTGCCAGCAGTTACCTTCCGGGGGCCTACGAGCAGTACTTC; CDR3aa: CASSYLPGAYEQYF
j_gene: TRBJ2-5; v_gene: TRBV5-5; d_gene: TRBD1; len: 16; abundance: .; CDR3nt: TGTGCCAGCAGCTTTCAACAGGGGGATTCCCAAGAGACCCAGTACTTC; CDR3aa: CASSFQQGDSQETQYF
j_gene: TRBJ2-1; v_gene: TRBV7-9; d_gene: .; len: 16; abundance: .; CDR3nt: TGTGCCAGCAGCTTAGCCCGGGGTGAGCCCTACAATGAGCAGTTCTTC; CDR3aa: CASSLARGEPYNEQFF
j_gene: TRBJ2-1; v_gene: TRBV7-9; d_gene: TRBD2; len: 16; abundance: many; CDR3nt: TGTGCCAGCAGCCCCCCAAGCGGGAGCCTCTACAATGAGCAGTTCTTC; CDR3aa: CASSPPSGSLYNEQFF
j_gene: TRBJ2-1; v_gene: TRBV9; d_gene: .; len: 15; abundance: few; CDR3nt: TGTGCCAGCAGCTACCGGGGCAGCTCCTACAATGAGCAGTTCTTC; CDR3aa: CASSYRGSSYNEQFF
j_gene: TRBJ1-6; v_gene: TRBV10-3; d_gene: .; len: 12; abundance: few; CDR3nt: TGTGCCATCAGAGGGGATAATTCACCCCTCCACTTT; CDR3aa: CAIRGDNSPLHF
j_gene: TRBJ2-5; v_gene: TRBV3-1; d_gene: .; len: 16; abundance: many; CDR3nt: TGTGCCAGCAGCCCTCGTGAAGCCTACCAGCAAGAGACCCAGTACTTC; CDR3aa: CASSPREAYQQETQYF
j_gene: TRBJ2-7; v_gene: TRBV28; d_gene: TRBD1; len: 15; abundance: few; CDR3nt: TGTGCCAGCAGATTAAGACAGGGACCCTCCTACGAGCAGTACTTC; CDR3aa: CASRLRQGPSYEQYF
j_gene: TRBJ2-1; v_gene: TRBV11-1; d_gene: .; len: 19; abundance: few; CDR3nt: TGTGCCACCCCCAAGCGACAAGAACTATGGCAGGGCGAACACAATGAGCAGTTCTTC; CDR3aa: CATPKRQELWQGEHNEQFF
j_gene: TRBJ1-1; v_gene: TRBV19; d_gene: .; len: 13; abundance: once; CDR3nt: TGTGCCAGTAGTATCGTAGTGAACACTGAAGCTTTCTTT; CDR3aa: CASSIVVNTEAFF
j_gene: TRBJ2-7; v_gene: TRBV20-1; d_gene: .; len: 11; abundance: few; CDR3nt: TGCAGTGCTAGAGTGTCAGGCGAGCAGTACTTC; CDR3aa: CSARVSGEQYF
j_gene: TRBJ2-4; v_gene: TRBV2; d_gene: .; len: 16; abundance: .; CDR3nt: TGTGCCAGCAGTGAATCGATTCACGTAGCCAAAAACATTCAGTACTTC; CDR3aa: CASSESIHVAKNIQYF
j_gene: TRBJ2-7; v_gene: TRBV4-3; d_gene: .; len: 14; abundance: few; CDR3nt: TGCGCCAGCAGCCAAGATGCTGCCTCCTACGAGCAGTACTTC; CDR3aa: CASSQDAASYEQYF
j_gene: TRBJ2-1; v_gene: TRBV7-9; d_gene: .; len: 14; abundance: few; CDR3nt: TGTGCCAGCAGCTTACTGATTCCGGACAATGAGCAGTTCTTC; CDR3aa: CASSLLIPDNEQFF
j_gene: TRBJ2-2; v_gene: TRBV7-9; d_gene: .; len: 16; abundance: few; CDR3nt: TGTGCCAGCAGCTTAGTGAGGGGAGCGAACACCGGGGAGCTGTTTTTT; CDR3aa: CASSLVRGANTGELFF
j_gene: TRBJ1-2; v_gene: TRBV29-1; d_gene: TRBD1; len: 14; abundance: .; CDR3nt: TGCAGCGTGGCTGACAGGGTCCCTCTCTATGGCTACACCTTC; CDR3aa: CSVADRVPLYGYTF
j_gene: TRBJ2-1; v_gene: TRBV10-3; d_gene: .; len: 15; abundance: few; CDR3nt: TGTGCCATCAGTGAGCCCGGGAATGGCTACAATGAGCAGTTCTTC; CDR3aa: CAISEPGNGYNEQFF
j_gene: TRBJ2-5; v_gene: TRBV6-2/TRBV6-3; d_gene: .; len: 14; abundance: few; CDR3nt: TGTGCCAGCAGTTACTCGTCCCTCCAAGAGACCCAGTACTTC; CDR3aa: CASSYSSLQETQYF
j_gene: TRBJ1-4; v_gene: TRBV28; d_gene: .; len: 16; abundance: few; CDR3nt: TGTGCCAGCAGTTTTTGGTCTGGGGAGGGCCATGAAAAACTGTTTTTT; CDR3aa: CASSFWSGEGHEKLFF
j_gene: TRBJ2-7; v_gene: TRBV30; d_gene: TRBD1; len: 12; abundance: .; CDR3nt: TGTGCCTCAGACAGGGAAAGTTATGAGCAGTACTTC; CDR3aa: CASDRESYEQYF
j_gene: TRBJ2-1; v_gene: TRBV5-1; d_gene: .; len: 17; abundance: .; CDR3nt: TGCGCCAGCAGCCCGGCAGCTGCGGGACAGATCTACAATGAGCAGTTCTTC; CDR3aa: CASSPAAAGQIYNEQFF
j_gene: TRBJ2-7; v_gene: TRBV6-1; d_gene: .; len: 13; abundance: few; CDR3nt: TGTGCCAGCACCCGGGGGGCAGCCTACGAGCAGTACTTC; CDR3aa: CASTRGAAYEQYF
j_gene: TRBJ1-5; v_gene: TRBV20-1; d_gene: .; len: 15; abundance: few; CDR3nt: TGCAGTGCTGTCTCATCGCTCGAGAGCAATCAGCCCCAGCATTTT; CDR3aa: CSAVSSLESNQPQHF
j_gene: TRBJ2-2; v_gene: TRBV5-1; d_gene: .; len: 15; abundance: few; CDR3nt: TGCGCCAGCAGCTTGGTGGCCGCGCTCGGCGGGGAGCTGTTTTTT; CDR3aa: CASSLVAALGGELFF
j_gene: TRBJ2-4; v_gene: TRBV4-2; d_gene: .; len: 16; abundance: few; CDR3nt: TGTGCCAGCAGCCAAGATCTAGCCCCTATAATTAACATTCAGTACTTC; CDR3aa: CASSQDLAPIINIQYF
j_gene: TRBJ2-1; v_gene: TRBV6-2/TRBV6-3; d_gene: .; len: 14; abundance: .; CDR3nt: TGTGCCAGCAGGAGGACTCCATCCTACAATGAGCAGTTCTTC; CDR3aa: CASRRTPSYNEQFF
j_gene: TRBJ2-2; v_gene: TRBV5-1; d_gene: .; len: 16; abundance: few; CDR3nt: TGCGCCAGCAGCCTCTGGACAGATTGGAACACCGGGGAGCTGTTTTTT; CDR3aa: CASSLWTDWNTGELFF
j_gene: TRBJ2-7; v_gene: TRBV21-1; d_gene: .; len: 20; abundance: .; CDR3nt: TGTGCCAGCAGCAAAGCTCTTTCCGGGACAGGGAAATTAGGAGGCTACGAGCAGTACTTC; CDR3aa: CASSKALSGTGKLGGYEQYF
j_gene: TRBJ2-1; v_gene: TRBV5-1; d_gene: .; len: 15; abundance: .; CDR3nt: TGCGCCAGCAGCACTACGGCGCTCGGCGGCAATGAGCAGTTCTTC; CDR3aa: CASSTTALGGNEQFF
j_gene: TRBJ2-7; v_gene: TRBV4-1; d_gene: TRBD2; len: 18; abundance: .; CDR3nt: TGCGCCAGCAGCCAAGTCTGGACTAGCGACCTCCCCTCCTACGAGCAGTACTTC; CDR3aa: CASSQVWTSDLPSYEQYF
j_gene: TRBJ2-5; v_gene: TRBV7-9; d_gene: .; len: 12; abundance: few; CDR3nt: TGTGCCAGCAGCTCTTTCCAAGAGACCCAGTACTTC; CDR3aa: CASSSFQETQYF
j_gene: TRBJ2-7; v_gene: TRBV3-1; d_gene: .; len: 15; abundance: few; CDR3nt: TGTGCCAGCAGCACCCCGGGCGGGCAGAACTACGAGCAGTACTTC; CDR3aa: CASSTPGGQNYEQYF
j_gene: TRBJ1-2; v_gene: TRBV5-6; d_gene: .; len: 16; abundance: many; CDR3nt: TGTGCCAGCAGCTTAGTCCGGGGGGACACTAACTATGGCTACACCTTC; CDR3aa: CASSLVRGDTNYGYTF
j_gene: TRBJ2-1; v_gene: TRBV5-6; d_gene: .; len: 11; abundance: many; CDR3nt: TGTGCCAGCAGCTTGGCGGATGAGCAGTTCTTC; CDR3aa: CASSLADEQFF
j_gene: TRBJ2-1; v_gene: TRBV11-2; d_gene: TRBD2; len: 16; abundance: few; CDR3nt: TGTGCCAGCAGCTACGGACTAGCGGGGGGGTTTAATGAGCAGTTCTTC; CDR3aa: CASSYGLAGGFNEQFF